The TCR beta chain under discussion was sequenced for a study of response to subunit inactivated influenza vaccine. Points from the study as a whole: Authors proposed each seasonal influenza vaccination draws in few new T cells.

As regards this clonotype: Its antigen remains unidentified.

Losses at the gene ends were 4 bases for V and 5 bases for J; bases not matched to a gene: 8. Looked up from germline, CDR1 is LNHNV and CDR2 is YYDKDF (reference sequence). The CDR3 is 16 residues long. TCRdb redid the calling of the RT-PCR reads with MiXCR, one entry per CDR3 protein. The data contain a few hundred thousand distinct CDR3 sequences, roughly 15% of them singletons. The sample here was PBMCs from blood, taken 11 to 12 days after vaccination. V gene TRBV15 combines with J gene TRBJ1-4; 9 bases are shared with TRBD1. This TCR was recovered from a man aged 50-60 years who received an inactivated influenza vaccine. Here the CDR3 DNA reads TGTGCCACCAGCAAAATTACCGGGACAGGGAATGAAAAACTGTTTTTT. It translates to CATSKITGTGNEKLFF.